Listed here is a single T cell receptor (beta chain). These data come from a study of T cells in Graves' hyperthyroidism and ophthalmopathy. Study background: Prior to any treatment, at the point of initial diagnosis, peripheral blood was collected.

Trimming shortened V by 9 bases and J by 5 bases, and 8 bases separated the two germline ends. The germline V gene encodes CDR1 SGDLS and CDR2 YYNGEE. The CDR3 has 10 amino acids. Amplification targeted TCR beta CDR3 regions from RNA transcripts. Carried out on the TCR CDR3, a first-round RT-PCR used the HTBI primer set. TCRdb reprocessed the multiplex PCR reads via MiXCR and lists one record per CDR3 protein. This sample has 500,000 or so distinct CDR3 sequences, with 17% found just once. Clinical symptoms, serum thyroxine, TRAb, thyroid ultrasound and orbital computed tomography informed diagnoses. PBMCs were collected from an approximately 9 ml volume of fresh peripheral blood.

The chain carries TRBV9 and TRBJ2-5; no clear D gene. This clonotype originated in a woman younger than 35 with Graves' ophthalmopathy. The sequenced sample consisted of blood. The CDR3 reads CANKLETQYF. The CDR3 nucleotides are TGTGCCAACAAACTGGAGACCCAGTACTTC. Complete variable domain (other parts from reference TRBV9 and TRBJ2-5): DSGVTQTPKHLITATGQRVTLRCSPRSGDLSVYWYQQSLDQGLQFLIQYYNGEERAKGNILERFSAQQFPDLHSELNLSSLELGDSALYFCANKLETQYFGPGTRLLVL.